The clone carrying this T cell receptor beta chain turned up a few times. Its antigen is unidentified. This entry comes from a study of early T cells in non-severe SARS-CoV-2 infection. About the research overall: Whole-blood bulk RNA, unsorted, was sequenced, and chains were unpaired.

Unique molecular identifiers were affixed to single, distinct cDNA molecules. TCRdb used MiXCR to reprocess the 5' RACE reads, holding one entry per CDR3 protein. The sample contains approximately 97,000 distinct CDR3 sequences, about 10% of which appear only once. Germline loops: CDR1 SGHTS, CDR2 YDEGEE. V dropped 0 bases and J dropped 12 bases, with 19 bases sitting between them. CDR3 length: 14 residues. Study-wide findings and caveats: Matching against VDJdb likely underestimated virus-specific expansions, favoring anti-spike CD8.

The TCR was taken from an adult who was a healthcare worker with PCR-confirmed SARS-CoV-2 infection or an uninfected control (not recorded which). The sequenced sample was whole blood, obtained at baseline. The V call is TRBV5-8, the J call TRBJ2-7; possible D gene TRBD2, 5 bases. CDR3 nucleotide sequence: TGTGCCAGCAGCTTGGAATCCTCCCTAGCTAAGTGGTACTTC. This sequence encodes CASSLESSLAKWYF.